Listed below are T cell receptor beta chains from one sample, sequenced in a study of CD8 T cells in ankylosing spondylitis. TCRdb reprocessed the 5' RACE reads via MiXCR and lists one record per CDR3 protein. The profile shows around 220,000 distinct CDR3 sequences, 18% of them singletons. Material: blood, either unsorted or a sorted T cell fraction (not recorded which). The receptors were sampled from a male donor with ankylosing spondylitis. The CDR3 runs from the conserved cysteine through the conserved F or W.

J gene | V gene | CDR3 protein
TRBJ1-1 | TRBV29-1 | CSVPRDEAFF
TRBJ2-5 | TRBV4-1 | CASSHPGPQETQYF
TRBJ1-2 | TRBV9 | CASTSMTGAYGYTF
TRBJ1-5 | TRBV4-1 | CASSQVDRGWQPQHF
TRBJ2-1 | TRBV11-2 | CASSLVAGVPNEQFF
TRBJ2-2 | TRBV14 | CASSQVVDGTGELFF
TRBJ1-1 | TRBV3-1 | CASSQHRGATEAFF
TRBJ2-1 | TRBV7-6 | CASSTAPGTSNEQFF
TRBJ2-4 | TRBV7-8 | CASSLGSGNGNIQYF
TRBJ1-1 | TRBV5-1 | CASSEGQGAGTEAFF
TRBJ2-7 | TRBV28 | CASSSEQGGAYEQYF
TRBJ2-3 | TRBV15 | CATMGVEDTQYF
TRBJ1-1 | TRBV20-1 | CSASPGMNTEAFF
TRBJ2-1 | TRBV27 | CASSLTSGLGYYNEQFF
TRBJ2-7 | TRBV28 | CASSFRGLVAYEQYF
TRBJ1-1 | TRBV5-6 | CASSFGGLGDWGTEAFF
TRBJ2-1 | TRBV6-5 | CASSYLTGGSYNEQFF
TRBJ2-5 | TRBV27 | CASSLMTSGGQETQYF
TRBJ2-1 | TRBV29-1 | CSVEDRDRDYNEQFF
TRBJ2-5 | TRBV12-3/TRBV12-4 | CASPPEVAVPGTEQETQYF
TRBJ2-3 | TRBV27 | CASSLGPFPRGDTQYF
TRBJ2-1 | TRBV7-9 | CASSLDRASRDNEQFF
TRBJ2-7 | TRBV28 | CASSAPGTGDYEQYF
TRBJ2-1 | TRBV20-1 | CSARSLSGLAPNEQFF
TRBJ2-1 | TRBV19 | CASMEANRNEQFF
TRBJ2-5 | TRBV27 | CASSIGRYQETQYF
TRBJ1-5 | TRBV12-3/TRBV12-4 | CASSLGTRDRTYSNQPQHF
TRBJ1-5 | TRBV6-5 | CASSLYVGSNQPQHF
TRBJ2-7 | TRBV28 | CASSSVGGPNYEQYF
TRBJ2-7 | TRBV29-1 | CSVELGSSYEQYF
TRBJ1-1 | TRBV9 | CASSVAAGVTEAFF
TRBJ2-5 | TRBV28 | CASSAGTSGSWETQYF
TRBJ2-2 | TRBV5-6 | CASSFGTHTGELFF
TRBJ2-7 | TRBV20-1 | CSAKRTVSSYEQYF
TRBJ2-1 | TRBV6-5 | CASSLMGNEQFF
TRBJ2-1 | TRBV7-9 | CASSLKGHNNNEQFF
TRBJ2-1 | TRBV24-1 | CATAYSYNEQFF
TRBJ2-1 | TRBV12-3/TRBV12-4 | CASTSTSGGTRAEQFF
TRBJ2-3 | TRBV13 | CASTVGTDTQYF
TRBJ2-1 | TRBV30 | CAWSTFLGQAPSYNEQFF
TRBJ2-1 | TRBV6-2/TRBV6-3 | CASSYSRGNEQFF
TRBJ2-7 | TRBV5-4 | CASSQPGRSYEQYF